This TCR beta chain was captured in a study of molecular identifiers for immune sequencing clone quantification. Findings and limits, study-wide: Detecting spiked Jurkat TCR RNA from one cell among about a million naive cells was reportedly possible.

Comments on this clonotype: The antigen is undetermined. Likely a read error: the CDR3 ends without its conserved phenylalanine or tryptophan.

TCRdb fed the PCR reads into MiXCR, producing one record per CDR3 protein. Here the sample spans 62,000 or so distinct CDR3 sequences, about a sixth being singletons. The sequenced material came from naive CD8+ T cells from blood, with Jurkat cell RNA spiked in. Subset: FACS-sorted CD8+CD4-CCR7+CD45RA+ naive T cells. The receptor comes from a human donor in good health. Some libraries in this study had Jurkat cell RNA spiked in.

The CDR3 sequence is CASRLGNQPQHS. In nucleotides, the CDR3 is TGTGCCAGCAGACTGGGCAATCAGCCCCAGCATTCT. V and J are TRBV28 and TRBJ1-5, with D unresolved. V was cut by 6 bases and J by 2 bases, with 5 bases left in between. This CDR3 is 12 amino acids long. CDR1 and CDR2 (germline): MDHEN, SYDVKM.